The 12 T cell receptor beta chains presented below share a single source sample, sequenced in a study of shared clonotypes between healthy human individuals. Using immunoSEQ multiplex PCR, the repertoire was profiled, and TCRdb retains in-frame clones only, with some absent. The repertoire holds around 2,000,000 clones, with roughly 91% as singletons. Naive CD8 cells, CD45RO-negative and positively selected for CCR7, excluded terminally differentiated effector memory CD45RA+ cells. The specimen was naive CD8+ T cells from PBMCs. All receptors derive from a man between 18 and 35 years old in good health. Some clones in this sample may be carry-over from other donors' samples.

This clone is a singleton in its sample. This chain uses TRBV5-1 with TRBJ2-7, with a weak D call TRBD2 (5 bases). The ends were cut back, 4 bases at V and 4 bases at J, with 12 bases in the middle. This CDR3 spans 13 amino acids. Germline V gives CDR1 SGHRS, CDR2 YFSETQ. CDR3 region: CASSTSPGYEQYF. For the CDR3, the DNA is TGCGCCAGCAGCACCTCGCCGGGGTACGAGCAGTACTTC.

V and J are TRBV14 and TRBJ2-3; 10 bases are a match to TRBD1. Germline assignment: CDR1 SGHDN and CDR2 FVKESK. CDR3 size: 16 residues. J lost 3 bases, V lost 4 bases, and 7 bases had no gene match. The CDR3 is CASSRTGGIRTDTQYF. The CDR3 DNA reads TGTGCCAGCAGCCGGACAGGGGGTATTCGGACAGATACGCAGTATTTT.

Concerning this clone: Distinct nucleotide sequences in the sample also encode this CDR3. The rearrangement links TRBV5-1 to TRBJ2-2; D uncertain. Between the trimmed V and J ends, which lost 2 bases and 1 base, there was a span of 6 bases. Germline CDR1 SGHRS, CDR2 YFSETQ. The CDR3 has 14 amino acids. The CDR3 DNA follows: TGCGCCAGCAGCTTAAGTAGGAACACCGGGGAGCTGTTTTTT. It translates to CASSLSRNTGELFF. Together with reference TRBV5-1 and TRBJ2-2, the CDR3 gives the full variable domain: KAGVTQTPRYLIKTRGQQVTLSCSPISGHRSVSWYQQTPGQGLQFLFEYFSETQRNKGNFPGRFSGRQFSNSRSEMNVSTLELGDSALYLCASSLSRNTGELFFGEGSRLTVL.

The chain is built from TRBV27 and TRBJ2-7; D is ambiguous. The CDR3 extends over 14 amino acids. Per the germline V gene, CDR1 is MNHEY and CDR2 is SMNVEV (reference sequence). V lost 5 bases and J 2 bases, leaving 13 bases between the germline ends. The CDR3 DNA follows: TGTGCCAGCAGTAACGGCGCCCTCACCTACGAGCAGTACTTC. Protein product: CASSNGALTYEQYF.

The V gene is TRBV13, the J gene TRBJ2-5, with TRBD1 identical over 8 bases. Germline V lookup: CDR1 PRHDT, CDR2 FYEKMQ (reference sequence). The V gene end was trimmed by 6 bases and the J gene end by 2 bases; junction bases not matched to a gene: 11. This CDR3 region has 16 residues. The CDR3 bases are TGTGCCAGCAGGTCACAAAGACAGGGGCGGCAAGAGACCCAGTACTTC. Residues: CASRSQRQGRQETQYF.

This clone was counted once. The chain employs TRBV21-1 and TRBJ2-1; TRBD2 is the table's D call, not checked against the DNA. TRBV21-1 is labeled a pseudogene. The length of the CDR3 is 17 residues. The CDR3 nucleotides read TGTGCCAGCAGCACCCGGACTAGCGGGAGGGATAACAATGAGCAGTTCTTC. This gives the protein CASSTRTSGRDNNEQFF.

The CDR3: CASSPTGGYDEQYF. DNA for the CDR3: TGTGCCAGCAGCCCCACCGGGGGCTACGACGAGCAGTACTTC. V and J are TRBV4-2 and TRBJ2-7; D tentatively reads TRBD1 or TRBD2 (6 bases each). Germline CDR1 reads LGHNA; CDR2 reads YNFKEQ. Between the trimmed V and J ends, which lost 4 bases and 5 bases, there was a span of 15 bases. This CDR3 has 14 amino acids.

This chain links TRBV9 with TRBJ2-6, with 9 bases matching TRBD1. The CDR3 loop spans 18 amino acids. V shed 4 bases and J 4 bases; nucleotides not matched to a gene: 12. CDR1 is SGDLS and CDR2 is YYNGEE in the germline V gene. The CDR3 protein is CASSYRDRVSWGANVLTF. CDR3 DNA: TGTGCCAGCAGCTACCGGGACAGGGTTTCGTGGGGGGCCAACGTCCTGACTTTC.

This clone has a single count. The chain recombines TRBV27 with TRBJ1-2, with D perhaps matching TRBD1 (5 bases). The CDR3 sequence is 13 residues long. Germline V lookup: CDR1 MNHEY, CDR2 SMNVEV (reference sequence). V shed 8 bases and J shed 2 bases, with 12 bases lying between them. The CDR3 nucleotides read TGTGCCAGCGGCAAGGGGCGGAACTATGGCTACACCTTC. Its protein is CASGKGRNYGYTF.

This clone has just one count. This chain joins TRBV29-1 and TRBJ1-1, with 9 bases aligning to TRBD1. The CDR3 totals 14 residues. V shed 6 bases and J 1 base; nucleotides not matched to a gene: 6. CDR1 and CDR2 (germline): SQVTM, ANQGSEA. DNA of the CDR3: TGCAGCGTGGAACCGGGACAGGGGAACACTGAAGCTTTCTTT. Translation: CSVEPGQGNTEAFF. Full variable domain (remainder filled in from reference TRBV29-1 and TRBJ1-1): SAVISQKPSRDICQRGTSLTIQCQVDSQVTMMFWYRQQPGQSLTLIATANQGSEATYESGFVIDKFPISRPNLTFSTLTVSNMSPEDSSIYLCSVEPGQGNTEAFFGQGTRLTVV.

In its sample, this clone was seen once. This rearrangement joins TRBV28 to TRBJ2-1, with D possibly being TRBD2 (7 bases). Germline CDR1 and CDR2: MDHEN and SYDVKM. The CDR3 runs to 16 residues. With 4 bases removed from V and 5 bases from J, the gap between germline ends came to 18 bases. The CDR3 here is CASSSGRGRAHNEQFF. CDR3 sequence (DNA): TGTGCCAGCAGTTCGGGGAGGGGGAGGGCCCACAATGAGCAGTTCTTC.

The CDR3 region has the DNA TGTGCCAGCAGCTTACTCGTAGGAAGCCAGCCCCAGCATTTT. Amino acid sequence: CASSLLVGSQPQHF. The chain links TRBV6-5 to TRBJ1-5; D unresolved. The V gene's germline CDR1 is MNHEY and CDR2 SVGAGI. Deletions cut 6 bases from V and 7 bases from J, with 16 bases between. CDR3 length equals 14 residues.